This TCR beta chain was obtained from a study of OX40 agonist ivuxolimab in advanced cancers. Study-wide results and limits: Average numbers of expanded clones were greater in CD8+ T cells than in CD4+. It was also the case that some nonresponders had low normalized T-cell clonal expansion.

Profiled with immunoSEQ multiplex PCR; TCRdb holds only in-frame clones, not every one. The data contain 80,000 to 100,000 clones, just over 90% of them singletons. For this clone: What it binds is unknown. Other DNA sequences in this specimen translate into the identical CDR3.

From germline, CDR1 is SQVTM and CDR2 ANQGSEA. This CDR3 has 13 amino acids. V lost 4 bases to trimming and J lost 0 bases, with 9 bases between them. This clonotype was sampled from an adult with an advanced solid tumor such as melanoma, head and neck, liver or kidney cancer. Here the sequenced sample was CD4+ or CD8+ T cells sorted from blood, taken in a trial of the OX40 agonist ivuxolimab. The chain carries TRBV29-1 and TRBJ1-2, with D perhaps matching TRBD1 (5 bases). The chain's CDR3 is CSVVQGSNYGYTF. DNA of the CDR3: TGCAGCGTTGTCCAGGGATCTAACTATGGCTACACCTTC.